Each of the 32 T cell receptor beta chains below was sequenced from the same sample in a study of tumor-infiltrating lymphocytes in localized non-small cell lung cancer. Only in-frame clones appear in the TCRdb table, and some are missing; sequencing was by immunoSEQ multiplex PCR. The sample lists about 16,000 clones, around 75% occurring once. Sequenced: lung tumor tissue. The receptor set was obtained from a human donor with non-small cell lung cancer.

The chain recombines TRBV7-2 with TRBJ2-5, with TRBD2 as a possible D gene (6 bases). The germline CDR1 and CDR2 sequences are SGHTA and FQGNSA. V dropped 1 base and J dropped 4 bases, with 10 bases sitting between them. CDR3 length equals 14 residues. CDR3 nucleotides: TGTGCCAGCAGCTTAGGTCCGGGAGCAGAGACCCAGTACTTC. Encoded protein: CASSLGPGAETQYF.

CDR3 coding DNA: TGTGCCAGCTCATCCTTTAGCGGGGACGTGGATACGCAGTATTTT. This encodes CASSSFSGDVDTQYF. This chain links TRBV18 with TRBJ2-3; 8 bases are a match to TRBD2. The CDR3 contains 15 residues. The germline V gene encodes CDR1 KGHSH and CDR2 LQKENI. The trim removed 5 bases at V and 6 bases at J, leaving 10 bases unmatched.

The V and J genes are TRBV2 and TRBJ2-7, with D unresolved. Germline V gives CDR1 SNHLY, CDR2 FYNNEI. Between the trimmed V and J ends, which lost 6 bases and 0 bases, there was a span of 6 bases. The CDR3 extends over 12 amino acids. For the CDR3, the DNA is TGTGCCAGCAGGCCCAGCTCCTACGAGCAGTACTTC. Translated, it gives CASRPSSYEQYF.

As for this clone: Germline is not matched at one junction end, which may reflect a read error. V is TRBV6-5 and J is TRBJ2-2, with D perhaps TRBD1 or TRBD2 (5 bases each). CDR3 length: 15 residues. The germline CDR1 and CDR2 sequences are MNHEY and SVGAGI. The CDR3 DNA follows: TGTGCCAGCAGTAACTCCGGGACCCCGGGCGGGGAGCTGTTTTTT. This translates into CASSNSGTPGGELFF.

This clone was counted once. The chain recombines TRBV2 with TRBJ1-5, with D uncertain. Deletions cut 1 base from V and 4 bases from J, with 8 bases between. Per germline, CDR1 SNHLY and CDR2 FYNNEI. This CDR3 region has 14 residues. CDR3 coding DNA: TGTGCCAGCAGTGAAGGGGGTACGAATCAGCCCCAGCATTTT. Protein sequence: CASSEGGTNQPQHF.

The chain uses TRBV28 and TRBJ1-5; no firm D call. This CDR3 spans 16 amino acids. Germline values: CDR1 MDHEN, CDR2 SYDVKM. V was cut by 1 base and J by 2 bases, with 12 bases left in between. The CDR3 reads CASSLFDGSGNQPQHF. DNA of the CDR3: TGTGCCAGCAGTTTATTCGACGGGAGTGGCAATCAGCCCCAGCATTTT. Full variable domain (outside the CDR3, taken from reference TRBV28 and TRBJ1-5): DVKVTQSSRYLVKRTGEKVFLECVQDMDHENMFWYRQDPGLGLRLIYFSYDVKMKEKGDIPEGYSVSREKKERFSLILESASTNQTSMYLCASSLFDGSGNQPQHFGDGTRLSIL.

This sequence joins TRBV2 and TRBJ1-5, with 8 bases lining up with TRBD1. CDR1 SNHLY and CDR2 FYNNEI come from the germline V gene. The CDR3 covers 15 residues. V lost 2 bases and J lost 6; bases outside the gene matches: 6. The CDR3 loop is CASSEKTGDSQPQHF. In nucleotides, the CDR3 is TGTGCCAGCAGTGAAAAGACAGGGGATAGTCAGCCCCAGCATTTT.

The rearrangement links TRBV28 to TRBJ2-4, with D tentatively TRBD2 (5 bases). The CDR3 is made up of 15 amino acids. V was shortened by 1 base and J by 4 bases, with 11 bases between the two germline ends. In germline, CDR1 is MDHEN, CDR2 SYDVKM. The CDR3 loop is CASSLFGLSKNIQYF. The CDR3 DNA is TGTGCCAGCAGTTTATTTGGACTTTCAAAAAACATTCAGTACTTC.

This clone was counted between two and nine times. V is TRBV9 and J is TRBJ2-1; D possibly corresponds to TRBD1 (5 bases). Germline V CDR1 and CDR2: SGDLS, YYNGEE. This CDR3 comprises 12 residues. The germline V and J ends were trimmed by 2 bases and 6 bases, with 6 bases remaining between them. This CDR3 reads CASSVGLNEQFF. In DNA form, the CDR3 reads TGTGCCAGCAGCGTGGGGCTCAATGAGCAGTTCTTC.

This clone was seen once. The chain couples TRBV30 to TRBJ1-2; D perhaps matches TRBD1 (6 bases). The CDR3 runs 12 residues. Between the trimmed V and J ends, which lost 1 base and 4 bases, there was a span of 7 bases. The V gene's germline CDR1 is GTSNPN and CDR2 SVGIG (reference sequence). CDR3 DNA: TGTGCCTGGAGTGGGACAGTCTATGGCTACACCTTC. This translates into CAWSGTVYGYTF.

The table lists this clone with a few counts. The chain employs TRBV6-4 and TRBJ2-1; the match to TRBD2 covers 10 bases. Germline V CDR1 and CDR2: MRHNA, SNTAGT. CDR3 length equals 15 residues. The trim removed 3 bases at V and 4 bases at J, leaving 3 bases unmatched. The CDR3 sequence is CASSEKREGYNEQFF. The CDR3 DNA reads as TGTGCCAGCAGTGAGAAGCGGGAGGGATACAATGAGCAGTTCTTC.

This clone was found once. The rearrangement joins TRBV23-1 to TRBJ2-7; 8 bases fit TRBD2. TRBV23-1 is marked as an open reading frame, function uncertain. CDR3 length equals 17 residues. The J segment lost 3 bases and the V segment lost 4 bases, leaving 14 bases of the junction unmatched. As DNA, the CDR3 is TGCGCCAGCAGTCGCCGTAGCGGGGCCAACCCATGCTACGAGCAGTACTTC. Its translation: CASSRRSGANPCYEQYF.

This clone was picked up a small number of times. This chain joins TRBV5-4 and TRBJ1-2, with 11 bases lining up with TRBD1. CDR3 size: 15 residues. The trim removed 6 bases at V and 5 bases at J, leaving 9 bases unmatched. The germline V gene encodes CDR1 SGHNT and CDR2 YYREEE (reference sequence). The CDR3 DNA follows: TGTGCCAGCATCTCCGGGACAGGGGGTCTATATGGCTACACCTTC. Residues: CASISGTGGLYGYTF.

The V gene is TRBV5-1, the J gene TRBJ2-7; TRBD2 aligns across 9 bases. CDR3 length: 15 residues. Per germline, CDR1 SGHRS and CDR2 YFSETQ. The junction had 8 bases not matched to a gene; V was cut back by 4 bases and J by 3 bases. The CDR3 nucleotides read TGCGCCAGCAGCCCGGAGGTTAGCGGGAGCTACGAGCAGTACTTC. It specifies CASSPEVSGSYEQYF.

This clone has more than one count but fewer than ten. J is TRBJ1-1 and V is TRBV13; no definite D call. The V end was cut by 3 bases, the J end by 2 bases, with 1 base between. Looked up from germline, CDR1 is PRHDT and CDR2 is FYEKMQ (reference sequence). This CDR3 region has 11 residues. CDR3: CASSFNTEAFF. The CDR3 bases are TGTGCCAGCAGCTTTAACACTGAAGCTTTCTTT.

This clone was found once. V is TRBV27 and J is TRBJ2-7; 9 positions agree with TRBD1. The CDR3 is 16 residues long. Germline assignment: CDR1 MNHEY and CDR2 SMNVEV (reference sequence). The V gene end was trimmed by 6 bases and the J gene end by 0 bases; junction bases not matched to a gene: 9. CDR3: CASSPHRGRHSYEQYF. In DNA, the CDR3 is TGTGCCAGCAGCCCCCACAGGGGGCGTCACTCCTACGAGCAGTACTTC.

The rearrangement links TRBV5-6 to TRBJ1-2, with D possibly being TRBD1 (5 bases). This CDR3 is 15 amino acids long. Germline-derived CDR1 and CDR2 are SGHDT and YYEEEE. Trimming removed 7 bases at V and 1 base at J, with 17 bases between. The CDR3 DNA reads TGTGCCAGCGGAGCTGACAGAAACCTTAACTATGGCTACACCTTC. Residues: CASGADRNLNYGYTF.

The CDR3 nucleotides are TGCGCCAGCAGCCGGGGACAGGGGACGGATGAGCAGTTCTTC. As protein: CASSRGQGTDEQFF. This chain links TRBV5-1 with TRBJ2-1; 10 positions agree with TRBD1. The CDR3 contains 14 residues. Germline loops: CDR1 SGHRS, CDR2 YFSETQ. The V and J ends lost 4 bases and 8 bases, in that order; junction bases with no gene match: 6.

This clone has just a few counts. The chain couples TRBV30 to TRBJ1-1; possible D gene TRBD1, 6 bases. Germline CDR1 and CDR2: GTSNPN and SVGIG (reference sequence). This CDR3 has 14 amino acids. The V and J ends lost 3 bases and 1 base respectively, with 12 bases between them. CDR3 coding DNA: TGTGCCTGGAGCACTGGACAGTGGAACACTGAAGCTTTCTTT. Amino acids: CAWSTGQWNTEAFF.

The chain links TRBV6-5 to TRBJ1-2, with 8 positions matching TRBD1. The ends lost 5 bases at V and 8 bases at J; junction bases unmatched: 7. The CDR3 sequence is 13 residues long. Germline values: CDR1 MNHEY, CDR2 SVGAGI. The CDR3 DNA reads TGTGCCAGCAGTCTCCGGACAGGGTACGGCTACACCTTC. Its translation is CASSLRTGYGYTF.

CDR3: CASSPRTGGITEAFF. CDR3 sequence (DNA): TGTGCCAGCAGCCCGCGGACAGGGGGCATCACTGAAGCTTTCTTT. V and J are TRBV5-4 and TRBJ1-1; 11 bases map to TRBD1. The germline gives CDR1 SGHNT, CDR2 YYREEE (reference sequence). CDR3 length equals 15 residues. V lost 4 bases and J lost 4; bases outside the gene matches: 6.

Judged by abundance, this clone is medium-sized (0.01 to 0.1%). The V and J genes are TRBV28 and TRBJ2-6, with D maybe TRBD2 (7 bases). The germline CDR1 and CDR2 sequences are MDHEN and SYDVKM. This CDR3 has 14 amino acids. Trimming left V 3 bases short and J 6 bases short, with 9 bases between. The CDR3 nucleotides read TGTGCCAGCAGTTTCGGGGGGCCGGCCAACGTCCTGACTTTC. Translated, it gives CASSFGGPANVLTF.

The chain links TRBV5-5 to TRBJ1-2; D is unresolved. The CDR3 is 15 residues long. Germline lookup yields CDR1 SGHKS and CDR2 YYEKEE (reference sequence). Trimming left V 0 bases short and J 8 bases short, with 17 bases between. The CDR3 is CASSLATSGSFGYTF. The CDR3 DNA is TGTGCCAGCAGCTTGGCCACGTCTGGGTCCTTCGGCTACACCTTC.

The genes are TRBV7-2 and TRBJ1-1; perhaps TRBD1 as D (5 bases). The CDR3 runs 15 residues. Germline V lookup: CDR1 SGHTA, CDR2 FQGNSA. Trimming took 1 base from V and 0 from J, leaving 9 bases between them. The CDR3 DNA follows: TGTGCCAGCAGCTTAGGACAGAATATGAACACTGAAGCTTTCTTT. It encodes CASSLGQNMNTEAFF.

The J gene is TRBJ2-3, the V gene TRBV23-1; D gene uncertain. TRBV23-1 counts as an open reading frame of uncertain function. The ends were cut back, 7 bases at V and 0 bases at J, with 11 bases in the middle. The CDR3 extends over 14 amino acids. The CDR3 is CASTSVSSTDTQYF. As DNA, the CDR3 is TGCGCCAGCACTAGTGTTTCTAGCACAGATACGCAGTATTTT.

This clone was observed once. V gene TRBV5-6 combines with J gene TRBJ1-5, with unresolved D. This CDR3 is 14 amino acids long. The ends were cut back, 3 bases at V and 3 bases at J, with 10 bases in the middle. CDR1 and CDR2 from the germline V gene are SGHDT and YYEEEE. CDR3 bases: TGTGCCAGCAGCTCCGCGACTAACAATCAGCCCCAGCATTTT. Translating gives CASSSATNNQPQHF.

The rearrangement links TRBV6-5 to TRBJ1-6, with TRBD1 as a possible D gene (5 bases). The CDR3 sequence is 15 residues long. Per germline, CDR1 MNHEY and CDR2 SVGAGI. Trimming pared 4 bases from V and 8 bases from J, leaving 15 bases between. DNA for the CDR3: TGTGCCAGCAGTTCCCACAGGTTGGGGGATTCACCCCTCCACTTT. Its translation: CASSSHRLGDSPLHF.

This clone was counted only a few times. V usage is TRBV6-4 and J usage is TRBJ2-1; D possibly uses TRBD1 or TRBD2 (6 bases each). Germline CDR1 is MRHNA and CDR2 is SNTAGT. CDR3 length: 13 residues. Between the trimmed V and J ends, which lost 1 base and 8 bases, there was a span of 9 bases. The CDR3 region is CASSDFGGDEQFF. For the CDR3, the DNA is TGTGCCAGCAGTGACTTCGGGGGCGATGAGCAGTTCTTC.

The chain combines TRBV5-1 with TRBJ2-5, with TRBD2 matching over 13 bases. The germline V gene has CDR1 SGHRS and CDR2 YFSETQ. CDR3 size: 19 residues. J lost 2 bases, V lost 4 bases, and 14 bases had no gene match. This chain's CDR3 is CASSPLLAGGPAFQETQYF. In DNA form, the CDR3 reads TGCGCCAGCAGCCCCCTACTAGCGGGAGGGCCCGCATTTCAAGAGACCCAGTACTTC.

The chain joins TRBV7-9 to TRBJ1-2; the match to TRBD1 covers 10 bases. With 0 bases clipped from V and 5 bases from J, the junction kept 6 bases outside the gene matches. The CDR3 consists of 16 residues. Germline CDR1 is SEHNR and CDR2 is FQNEAQ (reference sequence). In DNA form, the CDR3 reads TGTGCCAGCAGCTTAGCTAACCCGGGACAGGGGTATGGCTACACCTTC. Amino acids: CASSLANPGQGYGYTF.

The rearrangement links TRBV7-2 to TRBJ1-1; D remains unclear. Trimming shortened V by 3 bases and J by 2 bases, and 10 bases separated the two germline ends. The germline V gene has CDR1 SGHTA and CDR2 FQGNSA. The CDR3 has 14 amino acids. The CDR3 here is CASSFVPENTEAFF. DNA of the CDR3: TGTGCCAGCAGCTTTGTTCCGGAAAACACTGAAGCTTTCTTT.

The V gene is TRBV11-3, the J gene TRBJ2-4; 8 bases align to TRBD2. The V gene's germline CDR1 is SGHNT and CDR2 YENEEA. Trimming took 8 bases from V and 0 from J; bases not matched to a gene: 3. The CDR3 extends over 14 amino acids. The CDR3: CASSGGQAKNIQYF. The CDR3 coding sequence is TGTGCCAGCTCGGGGGGGCAAGCCAAAAACATTCAGTACTTC.